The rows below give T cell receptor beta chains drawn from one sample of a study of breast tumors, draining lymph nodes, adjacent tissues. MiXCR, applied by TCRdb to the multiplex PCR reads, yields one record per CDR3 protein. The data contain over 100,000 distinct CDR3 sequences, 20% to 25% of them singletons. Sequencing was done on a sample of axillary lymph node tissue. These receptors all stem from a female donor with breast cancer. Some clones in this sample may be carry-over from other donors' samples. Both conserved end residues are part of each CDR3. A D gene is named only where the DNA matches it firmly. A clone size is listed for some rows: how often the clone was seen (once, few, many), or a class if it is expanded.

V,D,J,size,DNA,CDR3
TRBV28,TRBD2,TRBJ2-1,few,TGTGCCAGCCGAGCGGGGGCCTACAATGAGCAGTTCTTC,CASRAGAYNEQFF
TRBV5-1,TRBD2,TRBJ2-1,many,TGCGCCAGCAGCTTGACGGGAGGTCAATACAATGAGCAGTTCTTC,CASSLTGGQYNEQFF
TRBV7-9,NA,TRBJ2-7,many,TGTGCCAGCAGCTTAGCGGAGTTCGAGCAGTACTTC,CASSLAEFEQYF
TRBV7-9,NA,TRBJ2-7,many,TGTGCCAGCAGCTTAGGTGACCCGGGGCTCTACGAGCAGTACTTC,CASSLGDPGLYEQYF
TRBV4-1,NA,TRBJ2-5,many,TGCGCCAGCAGCCCTGGCGGGCGGCGGGGAGAGACCCAGTACTTC,CASSPGGRRGETQYF
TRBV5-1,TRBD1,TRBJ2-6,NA,TGCGCCAGCAGCTTGGTAATGACAGGGAAAGGGGCCAACGTCCTGACTTTC,CASSLVMTGKGANVLTF
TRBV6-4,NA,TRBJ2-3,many,TGTGCCAGCAGTGACAGATCGGGCGCAGATACGCAGTATTTT,CASSDRSGADTQYF
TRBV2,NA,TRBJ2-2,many,TGTGCCAGCAGTGCCGGTAGTGGCTACACCGGGGAGCTGTTTTTT,CASSAGSGYTGELFF
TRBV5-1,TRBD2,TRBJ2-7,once,TGCGCCAGCAGCGAGATCGGACTAGCGGGAGGACGCTCCTACGAGCAGTACTTC,CASSEIGLAGGRSYEQYF
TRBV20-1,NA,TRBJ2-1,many,TGCAGTGCTAGACTAGCCCCCTACAATGAGCAGTTCTTC,CSARLAPYNEQFF
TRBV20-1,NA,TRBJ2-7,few,TGCAGTGCTAGGGCCGGGACTTCTTACTACGAGCAGTACTTC,CSARAGTSYYEQYF
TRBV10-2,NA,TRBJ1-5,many,TGCGCCAGCAGTGACGCAGGGGGCAATCAGCCCCAGCATTTT,CASSDAGGNQPQHF
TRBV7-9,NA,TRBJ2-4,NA,TGTGCCAGCAGCTTAGAGGGCAGTGTAGCCAAAAACATTCAGTACTTC,CASSLEGSVAKNIQYF
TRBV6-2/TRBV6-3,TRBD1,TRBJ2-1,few,TGTGCCAGCAGTTACGACCCCACCGAGACAGGGAAGTCAAGGGGTGAGCAGTTCTTC,CASSYDPTETGKSRGEQFF
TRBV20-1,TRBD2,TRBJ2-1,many,TGCAGTGCCGGAGCGGGAGGGCCGAACAGAGAGCAGTTCTTC,CSAGAGGPNREQFF
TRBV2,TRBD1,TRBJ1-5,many,TGTGCCAGCAGTGGACAGGGTTCAGAACAGCCCCAGCATTTT,CASSGQGSEQPQHF
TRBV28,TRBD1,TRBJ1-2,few,TGTGCCAGCAGTTTATGGGGGACAGGGAACTATGGCTACACCTTC,CASSLWGTGNYGYTF
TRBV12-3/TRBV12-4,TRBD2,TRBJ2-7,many,TGTGCCAGCAGTTTTCAGGGACTAGCCCAGTACTTC,CASSFQGLAQYF
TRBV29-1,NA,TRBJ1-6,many,TGCAGCGTTGTGACCTCCTCCTATAATTCACCCCTCCACTTT,CSVVTSSYNSPLHF
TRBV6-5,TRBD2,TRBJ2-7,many,TGTGCCAGCAGTTACAGGTCGGCGGGAGGGTCCTACGAGCAGTACTTC,CASSYRSAGGSYEQYF
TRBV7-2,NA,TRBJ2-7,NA,TGCGCCAGCAGCCAGATGGACTACGAGCAGTACTTC,CASSQMDYEQYF
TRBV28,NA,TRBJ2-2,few,TGTGCCAGCAAGGTCCGGGGGCGGCGGAACACCGGGGAGCTGTTTTTT,CASKVRGRRNTGELFF
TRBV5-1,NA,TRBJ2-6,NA,TGCGCCAGCAGCTTGGCCAGGGCCAACGTCCTGACTTTC,CASSLARANVLTF
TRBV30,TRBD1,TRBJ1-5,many,TGTGCCTGGAGCCCGACAGGGTACAATCAGCCCCAGCATTTT,CAWSPTGYNQPQHF
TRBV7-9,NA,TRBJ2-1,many,TGTGCCAGCAGCTACAGGTTAAGCTCCTACAATGAGCAGTTCTTC,CASSYRLSSYNEQFF
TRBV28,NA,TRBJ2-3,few,TGTGCCAGCAGTTTCCAGGACAACCTCTTAGGTACGCAGTATTTT,CASSFQDNLLGTQYF
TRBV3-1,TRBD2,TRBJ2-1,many,TGTGCCAGCAGCCAAGTGGCGACTAGCGGGAGGCGGGGTGAGCAGTTCTTC,CASSQVATSGRRGEQFF
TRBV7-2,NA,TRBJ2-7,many,TGTGCCAGCAGCCCAAACAGCTACGAGCAGTACTTC,CASSPNSYEQYF
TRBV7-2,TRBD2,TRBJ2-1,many,TGTGCCAGCAGGGGGGCGGGAGGCTACAACAATGAGCAGTTCTTC,CASRGAGGYNNEQFF
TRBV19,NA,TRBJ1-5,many,TGTGCCAGTAGTACGCAGAATAGCAATCAGCCCCAGCATTTT,CASSTQNSNQPQHF
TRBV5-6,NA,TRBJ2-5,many,TGTGCCAGCAGCGAGACTAGACATCGGACAGTTCAAAGCGAGACCCAGTACTTC,CASSETRHRTVQSETQYF
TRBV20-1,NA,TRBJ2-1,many,TGCAGTGCTAGAGGAGCGGGTAGGGTTGAGCAGTTCTTC,CSARGAGRVEQFF
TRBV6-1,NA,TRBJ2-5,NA,TGTGCCAGCAGTGAGTGGGGTGAGACCCAGTACTTC,CASSEWGETQYF
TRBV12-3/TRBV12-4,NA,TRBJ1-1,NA,TGTGCCAGCAGTTTCAGGAACACTGAAGCTTTCTTT,CASSFRNTEAFF
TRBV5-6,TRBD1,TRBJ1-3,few,TGTGCCAGCAGCTTGGCAGGGGGGGACCGCTCTGGAAACACCATATATTTT,CASSLAGGDRSGNTIYF
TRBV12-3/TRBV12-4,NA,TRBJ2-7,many,TGTGCCAGCAGCCGGACACTCTACGAGCAGTACTTC,CASSRTLYEQYF
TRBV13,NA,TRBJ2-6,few,TGTGCCAGCAGCTCAGGACGGGACTCTGGGGCCAACGTCCTGACTTTC,CASSSGRDSGANVLTF
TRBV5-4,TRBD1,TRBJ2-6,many,TGTGCCAGCAGCATACGGACAGGGGCCCAATCTGGGGCCAACGTCCTGACTTTC,CASSIRTGAQSGANVLTF
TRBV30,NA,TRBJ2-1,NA,TGTGCCCATGCGGGTAGCGGACTGAGCTCCTACAATGAGCAGTTCTTC,CAHAGSGLSSYNEQFF
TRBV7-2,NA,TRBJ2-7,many,TGTGCCAGCAAGAACTGGAGGGAAGGACCCTACGAGCAGTACTTC,CASKNWREGPYEQYF
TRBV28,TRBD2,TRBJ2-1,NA,TGTGCCAGCAGTCCCACACCAAGCGGGAGTTCTGAGTTCTTC,CASSPTPSGSSEFF
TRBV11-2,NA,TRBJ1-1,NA,TGTGCCAGCACCTTGGCCGGGATGAACACTGAAGCTTTCTTT,CASTLAGMNTEAFF
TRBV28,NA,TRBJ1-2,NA,TGTGCCAGCATCGGTGGGGGGACTGGCTACACCTTC,CASIGGGTGYTF